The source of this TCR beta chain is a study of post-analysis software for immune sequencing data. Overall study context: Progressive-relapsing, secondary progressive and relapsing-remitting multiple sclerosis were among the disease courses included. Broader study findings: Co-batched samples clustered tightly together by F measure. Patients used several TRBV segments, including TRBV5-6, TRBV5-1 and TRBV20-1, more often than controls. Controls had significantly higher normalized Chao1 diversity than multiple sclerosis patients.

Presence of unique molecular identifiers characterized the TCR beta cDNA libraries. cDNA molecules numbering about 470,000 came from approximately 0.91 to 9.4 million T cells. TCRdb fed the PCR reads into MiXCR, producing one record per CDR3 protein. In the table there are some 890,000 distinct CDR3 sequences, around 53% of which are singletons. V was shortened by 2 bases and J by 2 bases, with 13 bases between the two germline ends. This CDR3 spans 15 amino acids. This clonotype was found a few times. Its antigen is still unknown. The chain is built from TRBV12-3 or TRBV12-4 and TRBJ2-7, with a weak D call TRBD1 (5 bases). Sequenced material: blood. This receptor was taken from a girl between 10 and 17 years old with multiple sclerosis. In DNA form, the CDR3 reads TGTGCCAGCAGTTTAACCCAGGGAAGTACCTACGAGCAGTACTTC. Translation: CASSLTQGSTYEQYF.